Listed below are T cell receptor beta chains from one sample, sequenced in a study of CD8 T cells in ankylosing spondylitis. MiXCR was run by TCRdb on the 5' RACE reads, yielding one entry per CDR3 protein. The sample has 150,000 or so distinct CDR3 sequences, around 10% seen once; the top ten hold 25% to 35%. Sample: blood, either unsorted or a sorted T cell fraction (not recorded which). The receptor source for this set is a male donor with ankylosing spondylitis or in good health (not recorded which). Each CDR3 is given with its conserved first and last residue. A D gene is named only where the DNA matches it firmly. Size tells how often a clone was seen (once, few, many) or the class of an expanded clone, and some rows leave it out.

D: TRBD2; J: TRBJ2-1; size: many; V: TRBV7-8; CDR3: CASSYASGLAGSNEQFF; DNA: TGTGCCAGCAGTTATGCATCTGGGCTAGCGGGGTCCAATGAGCAGTTCTTC
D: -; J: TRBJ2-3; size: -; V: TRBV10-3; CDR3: CAISESETDTQYF; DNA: TGTGCCATCAGTGAGTCGGAGACGGATACGCAGTATTTT
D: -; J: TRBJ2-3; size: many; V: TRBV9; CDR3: CASSVDGGDPTDTQYF; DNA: TGTGCCAGCAGCGTAGATGGAGGGGACCCCACAGATACGCAGTATTTT
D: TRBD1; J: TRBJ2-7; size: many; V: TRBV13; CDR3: CASSSYERQGSQYF; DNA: TGTGCCAGCAGCTCGTACGAGAGACAGGGTAGTCAGTACTTC
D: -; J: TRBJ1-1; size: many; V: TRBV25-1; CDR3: CASSAKSMSGTEAFF; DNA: TGTGCCAGCAGTGCGAAGTCGATGTCAGGCACTGAAGCTTTCTTT
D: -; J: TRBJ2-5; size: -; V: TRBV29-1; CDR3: CSVDPGRQETQYF; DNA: TGCAGCGTTGACCCAGGGCGCCAAGAGACCCAGTACTTC
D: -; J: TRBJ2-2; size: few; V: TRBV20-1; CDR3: CSARPTMSGELFF; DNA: TGCAGTGCCAGACCCACGATGTCCGGGGAGCTGTTTTTT
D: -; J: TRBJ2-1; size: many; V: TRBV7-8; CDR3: CASRGSYNEQFF; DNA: TGTGCCAGCAGGGGCTCCTACAATGAGCAGTTCTTC
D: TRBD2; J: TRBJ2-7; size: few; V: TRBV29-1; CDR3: CSVGGTSGASYEQYF; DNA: TGCAGCGTTGGCGGGACTAGCGGGGCCTCCTACGAGCAGTACTTC
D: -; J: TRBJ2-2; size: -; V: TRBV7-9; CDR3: CASSLSSTAGELFF; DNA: TGTGCCAGCAGCTTAAGCTCTACGGCCGGGGAGCTGTTTTTT
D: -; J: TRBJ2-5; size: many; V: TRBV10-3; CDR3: CAISPGKETQYF; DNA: TGTGCCATCTCACCAGGAAAAGAGACCCAGTACTTC
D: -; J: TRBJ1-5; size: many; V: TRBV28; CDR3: CAWAKDLNQPQHF; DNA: TGTGCCTGGGCTAAGGACCTCAATCAGCCCCAGCATTTT
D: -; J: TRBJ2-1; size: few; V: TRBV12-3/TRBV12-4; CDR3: CASSFNYDNEQFF; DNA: TGTGCCAGCAGTTTTAACTACGACAATGAGCAGTTCTTC
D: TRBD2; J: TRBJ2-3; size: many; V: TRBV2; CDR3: CASSGLAGAGDTQYF; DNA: TGTGCCAGCAGTGGACTAGCGGGAGCGGGAGATACGCAGTATTTT
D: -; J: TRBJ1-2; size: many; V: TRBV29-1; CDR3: CSVERGDYGYTF; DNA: TGCAGCGTTGAAAGGGGGGACTATGGCTACACCTTC
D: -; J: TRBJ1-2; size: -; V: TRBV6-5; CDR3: CASSYRRGGGYTF; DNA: TGTGCCAGCAGTTACCGACGGGGAGGTGGCTACACCTTC
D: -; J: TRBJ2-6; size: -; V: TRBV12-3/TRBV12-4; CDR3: CASSLTASGANVLTF; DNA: TGTGCCAGCAGTTTAACGGCCTCTGGGGCCAACGTCCTGACTTTC
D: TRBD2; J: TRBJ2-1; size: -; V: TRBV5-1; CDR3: CASSSKTSGEFNEQFF; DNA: TGCGCCAGCAGCTCCAAAACTAGCGGTGAATTCAATGAGCAGTTCTTC
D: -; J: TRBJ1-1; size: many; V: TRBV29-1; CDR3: CSVSVKRMNTEAFF; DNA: TGCAGCGTTTCAGTGAAGCGTATGAACACTGAAGCTTTCTTT
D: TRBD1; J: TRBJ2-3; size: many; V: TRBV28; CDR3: CASILTGTADVYTQYF; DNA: TGTGCCAGCATATTAACCGGGACAGCGGATGTGTATACGCAGTATTTT
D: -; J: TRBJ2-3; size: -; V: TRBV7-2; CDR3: CASSSLRITSTDTQYF; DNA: TGTGCCAGCAGCTCGCTAAGGATTACTAGCACAGATACGCAGTATTTT
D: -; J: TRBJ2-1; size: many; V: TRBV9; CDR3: CASSLKDGTSWAPYNEQFF; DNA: TGTGCCAGCAGCCTAAAAGACGGGACATCATGGGCCCCCTACAATGAGCAGTTCTTC
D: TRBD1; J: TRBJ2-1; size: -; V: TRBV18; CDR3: CASSPGTEDCF; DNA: TGTGCCAGCTCACCTGGGACAGAGGACTGCTTC
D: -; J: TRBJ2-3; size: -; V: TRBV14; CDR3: CASTSGRSTDTQYF; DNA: TGTGCCAGCACGAGCGGGCGAAGCACAGATACGCAGTATTTT
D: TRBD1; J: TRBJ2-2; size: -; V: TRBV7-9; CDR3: CASSPQGAQNTGELFF; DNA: TGTGCCAGCAGCCCGCAGGGGGCGCAGAATACCGGGGAGCTGTTTTTT
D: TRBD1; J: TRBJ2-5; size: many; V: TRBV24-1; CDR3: CATSDGSRTGRGETQYF; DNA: TGTGCCACCAGTGATGGGAGTCGGACAGGGCGAGGAGAGACCCAGTACTTC
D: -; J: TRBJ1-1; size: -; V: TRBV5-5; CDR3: CASSLFGGTNIGNTEAFF; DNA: TGTGCCAGCAGCTTGTTTGGCGGGACAAACATTGGGAACACTGAAGCTTTCTTT
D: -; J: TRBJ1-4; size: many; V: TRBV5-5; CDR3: CASSLGRKTNEKLFF; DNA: TGTGCCAGCAGCTTGGGACGGAAGACGAATGAAAAACTATTTTTT
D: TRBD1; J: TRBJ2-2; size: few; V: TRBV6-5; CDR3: CASSSRYPGQGGTGELFF; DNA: TGTGCCAGCAGTTCCCGCTATCCGGGACAGGGAGGAACCGGGGAGCTGTTTTTT
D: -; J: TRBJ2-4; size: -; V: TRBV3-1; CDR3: CASSQVSSGAKNIQYF; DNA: TGTGCCAGCAGCCAAGTTTCTAGTGGGGCCAAAAACATTCAGTACTTC
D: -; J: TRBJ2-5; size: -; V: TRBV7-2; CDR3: CASSRIEFETQYF; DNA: TGTGCCAGCAGCCGAATCGAGTTTGAGACCCAGTACTTC
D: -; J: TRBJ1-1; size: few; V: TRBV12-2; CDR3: CASRLAYLEGGTEAFF; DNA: TGTGCAAGTCGCTTAGCGTACTTAGAGGGGGGCACTGAAGCTTTCTTT
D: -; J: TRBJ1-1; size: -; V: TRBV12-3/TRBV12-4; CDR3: CASQFGGSRSTEAFF; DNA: TGTGCCAGCCAATTCGGGGGGTCGCGAAGCACTGAAGCTTTCTTT
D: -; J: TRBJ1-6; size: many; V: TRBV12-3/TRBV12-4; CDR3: CASSQTAENSPLHF; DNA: TGTGCCAGCAGTCAGACAGCCGAGAATTCACCCCTCCACTTT
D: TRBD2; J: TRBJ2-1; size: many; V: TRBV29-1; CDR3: CSAGAGVGVSYNEQFF; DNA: TGCAGCGCTGGGGCGGGGGTAGGGGTCTCCTACAATGAGCAGTTCTTC
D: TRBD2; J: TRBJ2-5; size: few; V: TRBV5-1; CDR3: CASSLEGTTQETQYF; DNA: TGCGCCAGCAGCTTGGAAGGGACTACCCAAGAGACCCAGTACTTC
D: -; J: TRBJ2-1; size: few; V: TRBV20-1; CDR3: CSAGSGAEVNEQFF; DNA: TGCAGTGCTGGCTCAGGGGCGGAGGTCAATGAGCAGTTCTTC
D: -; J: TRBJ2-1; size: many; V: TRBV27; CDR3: CASSRRVDYNEQFF; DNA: TGTGCCAGCAGTAGGAGGGTGGACTACAATGAGCAGTTCTTC
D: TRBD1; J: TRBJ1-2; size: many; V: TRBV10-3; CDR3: CAVGTGSNYGYTF; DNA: TGTGCCGTAGGGACAGGGTCTAACTATGGCTACACCTTC
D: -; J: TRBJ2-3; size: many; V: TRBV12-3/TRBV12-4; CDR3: CASSLGADTQYF; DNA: TGTGCCAGCAGTTTAGGTGCAGATACGCAGTATTTT
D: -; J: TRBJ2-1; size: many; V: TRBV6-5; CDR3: CASSYRGVAGNEQFF; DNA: TGTGCCAGCAGTTACCGCGGGGTCGCTGGGAATGAGCAGTTCTTC
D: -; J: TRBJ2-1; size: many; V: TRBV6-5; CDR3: CASSYLASEGGEQFF; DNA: TGTGCCAGCAGTTATCTGGCTAGCGAGGGAGGTGAGCAGTTCTTC
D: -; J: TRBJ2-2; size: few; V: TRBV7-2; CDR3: CASSLTFTGELFF; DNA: TGTGCCAGCAGCTTAACTTTCACCGGGGAGCTGTTTTTT
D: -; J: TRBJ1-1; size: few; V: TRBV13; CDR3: CASSLGQSMNTEAFF; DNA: TGTGCCAGCAGCTTAGGACAGTCTATGAACACTGAAGCTTTCTTT
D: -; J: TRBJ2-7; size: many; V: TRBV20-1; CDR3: CSASSSSGYEQYF; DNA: TGCAGTGCCTCATCGTCCTCCGGCTACGAGCAGTACTTC
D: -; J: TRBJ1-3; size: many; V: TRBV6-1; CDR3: CASSPTSGVFSGNTIYF; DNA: TGTGCCAGCAGTCCCACCTCTGGAGTTTTCTCTGGAAACACCATATATTTT
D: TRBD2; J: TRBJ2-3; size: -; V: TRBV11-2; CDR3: CASSLAVGGPGTDTQYF; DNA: TGTGCCAGCAGCTTAGCTGTGGGAGGGCCCGGCACAGATACGCAGTATTTT
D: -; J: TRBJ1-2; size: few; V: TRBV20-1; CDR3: CSARDRARRGTLQAGLGYTF; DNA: TGCAGTGCTAGAGACAGGGCACGCAGGGGCACGTTACAAGCGGGTCTAGGCTACACCTTC
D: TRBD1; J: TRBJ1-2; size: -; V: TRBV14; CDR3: CASSLTRGPGGGYTF; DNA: TGTGCCAGCAGCCTCACCAGGGGACCAGGGGGTGGCTACACCTTC
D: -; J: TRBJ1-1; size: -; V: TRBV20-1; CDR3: CSASVTGEAFF; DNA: TGCAGTGCTAGTGTGACAGGTGAAGCTTTCTTT
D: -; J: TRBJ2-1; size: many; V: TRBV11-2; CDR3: CASSLWDPSSYNEQFF; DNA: TGTGCCAGCAGCCTATGGGACCCTAGCTCCTACAATGAGCAGTTCTTC
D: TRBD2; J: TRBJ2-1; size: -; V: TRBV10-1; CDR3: CASSEVTSGSKNEQFF; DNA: TGCGCCAGCAGTGAGGTAACTAGCGGGAGCAAGAATGAGCAGTTCTTC
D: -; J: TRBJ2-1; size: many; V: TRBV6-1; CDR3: CASSEAPEGRFQFF; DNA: TGTGCCAGCAGTGAAGCGCCTGAAGGAAGATTCCAGTTCTTC